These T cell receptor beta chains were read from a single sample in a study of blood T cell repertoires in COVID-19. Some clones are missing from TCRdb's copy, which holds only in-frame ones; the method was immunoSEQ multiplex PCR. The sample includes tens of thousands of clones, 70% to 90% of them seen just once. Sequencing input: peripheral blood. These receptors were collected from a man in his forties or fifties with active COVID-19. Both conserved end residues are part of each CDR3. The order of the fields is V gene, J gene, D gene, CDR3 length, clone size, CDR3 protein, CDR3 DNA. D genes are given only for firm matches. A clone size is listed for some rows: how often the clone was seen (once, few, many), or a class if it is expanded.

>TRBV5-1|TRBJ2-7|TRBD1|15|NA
CASSPRGQDSYEQYF
TGCGCCAGCAGCCCCCGGGGACAGGACTCCTACGAGCAGTACTTC
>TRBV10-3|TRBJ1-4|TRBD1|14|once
CAISAGTGEEKLFF
TGTGCCATCAGTGCCGGGACAGGGGAGGAAAAACTGTTTTTT
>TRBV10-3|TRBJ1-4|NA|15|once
CAISQTGATNEKLFF
TGTGCCATCAGCCAGACAGGTGCAACTAATGAAAAACTGTTTTTT
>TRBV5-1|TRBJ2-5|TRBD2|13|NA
CASSLSSGETQYF
TGCGCCAGCAGCTTGTCTAGCGGAGAGACCCAGTACTTC
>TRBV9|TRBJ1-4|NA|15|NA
CASSVDPGQKEKLFF
TGTGCCAGCAGCGTAGACCCCGGTCAAAAAGAAAAACTGTTTTTT
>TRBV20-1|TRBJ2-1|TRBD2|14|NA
CSASYSGRTNEQFF
TGCAGTGCTAGTTATAGCGGGAGGACGAATGAGCAGTTCTTC
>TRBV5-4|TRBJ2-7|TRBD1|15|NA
CASSRDRILSYEQYF
TGTGCCAGCAGCAGGGACAGAATCCTATCCTACGAGCAGTACTTC
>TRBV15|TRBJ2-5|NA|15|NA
CATSRDPQQQETQYF
TGTGCCACCAGCAGAGATCCACAGCAACAAGAGACCCAGTACTTC
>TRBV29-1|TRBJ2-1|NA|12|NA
CSGATGLDEQFF
TGCAGCGGCGCCACAGGGTTGGATGAGCAGTTCTTC
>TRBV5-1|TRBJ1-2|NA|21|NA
CASRLQIKGPAVLETNYGYTF
TGCGCCAGCCGGCTACAGATTAAGGGGCCGGCTGTTTTGGAGACTAACTATGGCTACACCTTC
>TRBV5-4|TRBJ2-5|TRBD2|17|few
CASSSPEGLAGVETQYF
TGTGCCAGCAGCTCGCCGGAGGGGCTAGCGGGAGTAGAGACCCAGTACTTC
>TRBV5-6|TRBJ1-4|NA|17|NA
CASSSGRDRQFSEKLFF
TGTGCCAGCAGCTCCGGCCGGGATCGTCAGTTCAGCGAAAAACTGTTTTTT
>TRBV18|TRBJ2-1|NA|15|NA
CASSPPTGTVVEQFF
TGTGCCAGCTCACCACCGACAGGAACCGTTGTTGAGCAGTTCTTC
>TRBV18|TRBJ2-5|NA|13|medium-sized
CASSPSPFETQYF
TGTGCCAGCTCACCGAGCCCCTTCGAGACCCAGTACTTC
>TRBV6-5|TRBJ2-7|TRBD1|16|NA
CASSYYGTGGSYEQYF
TGTGCCAGCAGTTACTACGGGACAGGGGGCTCCTACGAGCAGTACTTC
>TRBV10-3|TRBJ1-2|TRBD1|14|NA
CAISEHEGAQGYTF
TGTGCCATCAGTGAGCATGAGGGGGCGCAAGGCTACACCTTC
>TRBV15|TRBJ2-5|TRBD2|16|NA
CATSPPFPGGQETQYF
TGTGCCACCAGCCCCCCTTTCCCGGGGGGTCAAGAGACCCAGTACTTC
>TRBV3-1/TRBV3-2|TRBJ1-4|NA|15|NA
CASSQGAGAGEKLFF
TGTGCCAGCAGCCAAGGGGCAGGGGCCGGTGAAAAACTGTTTTTT
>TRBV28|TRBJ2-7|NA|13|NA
CASNTGNAYEQYF
TGTGCCAGCAACACGGGGAACGCCTACGAGCAGTACTTC
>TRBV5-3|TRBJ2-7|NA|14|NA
CARSLDNREREQYF
TGTGCCAGAAGCTTGGATAACAGGGAGAGGGAGCAGTACTTC
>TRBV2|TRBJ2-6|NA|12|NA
CASTFGANVLTF
TGTGCCAGCACCTTTGGGGCCAACGTCCTGACTTTC
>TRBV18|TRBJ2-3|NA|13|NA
CASSPLPADTQYF
TGTGCCAGCTCACCTCTACCGGCAGATACGCAGTATTTT
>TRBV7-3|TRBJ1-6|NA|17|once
CASSLNPAGSGFSPLHF
TGTGCCAGCAGCTTAAACCCTGCCGGGAGCGGCTTTTCACCCCTCCACTTT
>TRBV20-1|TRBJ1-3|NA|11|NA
CSVRSGNTIYF
TGCAGTGTCCGCTCTGGAAACACCATATATTTT
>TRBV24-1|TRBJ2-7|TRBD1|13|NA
CATSQGQGAKQYF
TGTGCCACCAGCCAGGGACAGGGGGCTAAGCAGTACTTC
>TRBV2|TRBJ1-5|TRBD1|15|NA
CASSVFGQGVQPQHF
TGTGCCAGCAGTGTATTTGGACAGGGCGTTCAGCCCCAGCATTTT
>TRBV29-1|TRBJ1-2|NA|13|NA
CSVDRVQDYGYTF
TGCAGCGTTGACAGGGTACAGGACTATGGCTACACCTTC
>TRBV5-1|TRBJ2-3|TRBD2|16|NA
CASSSTSGSTVDTQYF
TGCGCCAGCAGCTCCACTAGCGGCTCTACGGTGGATACGCAGTATTTT
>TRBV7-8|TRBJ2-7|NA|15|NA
CASSVQTTTSYEQYF
TGTGCCAGCAGCGTACAGACGACCACAAGTTACGAGCAGTACTTC